Presented here are 18 T cell receptor beta chains from one specimen sequenced in a study of cytomegalovirus exposure and HLA in healthy donors. PCR involved 60 Vbeta and 13 Jbeta primers. TCRdb's table, derived via immunoSEQ multiplex PCR, lists solely in-frame clones and lacks some. The repertoire holds around 190,000 clones, with 65% to 85% as singletons. What was sequenced was PBMCs. The receptors were sampled from a female donor in good health and CMV-seronegative.

The chain is built from TRBV27 and TRBJ1-5, with TRBD1 as a possible D gene (6 bases). This CDR3 has 14 residues. Germline CDR1 and CDR2: MNHEY and SMNVEV (reference sequence). V was pared by 5 bases and J by 3 bases, with 11 bases between. CDR3 in amino acids: CASSLGQPNQPQHF. CDR3 in DNA: TGTGCCAGCAGTCTCGGACAGCCCAATCAGCCCCAGCATTTT.

The gene calls are TRBV7-9 and TRBJ1-2, with D possibly matching TRBD1 (6 bases). The CDR3 has 14 residues. The germline V and J ends were trimmed by 6 bases and 4 bases, with 15 bases remaining between them. CDR1 and CDR2 (germline): SEHNR, FQNEAQ (reference sequence). Here the CDR3 reads CASSRTQGSYGYTF. DNA for the CDR3: TGTGCCAGCAGTCGCACCCAGGGGTCCTATGGCTACACCTTC.

The chain employs TRBV6-6 and TRBJ2-7; a possible D gene is TRBD1 (5 bases). Germline V gene sequence: CDR1 MNHNY, CDR2 SVGAGI (reference sequence). The V and J ends lost 4 bases and 3 bases respectively, with 10 bases between them. The CDR3 spans 13 residues. The CDR3: CASSFLQGYEQYF. Written as DNA, the CDR3 is TGTGCCAGCAGTTTCCTCCAGGGCTACGAGCAGTACTTC.

Concerning this clone itself: The CDR3 does not end in the conserved phenylalanine or tryptophan, so this is likely a read error. The DNA is left out, because the CDR3 cannot be placed on it with certainty; the CDR3 is given as TCRdb lists it. The chain employs TRBV21-1 and TRBJ1-2; the D call TRBD1 from the table was never checked on the DNA. TRBV21-1 is a pseudogene locus. The CDR3 has 12 amino acids, counting both end residues. Here the CDR3 reads CASSKVMHQDPL.

The rearrangement joins TRBV19 to TRBJ1-5; D is undetermined. V shed 3 bases and J shed 4 bases, with 13 bases lying between them. The CDR3 length is 15 residues. From germline, CDR1 is LNHDA and CDR2 SQIVND (reference sequence). CDR3 sequence (DNA): TGTGCCAGTAGTATCATTGGACTGCAAAATCAGCCCCAGCATTTT. As protein: CASSIIGLQNQPQHF.

The genes are TRBV5-1 and TRBJ1-1, with no clear D. Trimming stripped 0 bases from V and 6 bases from J, with 9 bases between. In germline, CDR1 is SGHRS, CDR2 YFSETQ. The CDR3 loop spans 13 amino acids. The CDR3 is CASSLDRGAEAFF. CDR3 coding DNA: TGCGCCAGCAGCTTGGATCGGGGAGCTGAAGCTTTCTTT.

This chain joins TRBV11-2 and TRBJ1-1; no definite D call. The V end was cut by 5 bases, the J end by 4 bases, with 14 bases between. The CDR3 spans 14 residues. Germline loops: CDR1 SGHAT, CDR2 FQNNGV. In DNA, the CDR3 is TGTGCCAGCAGCCCCTCCAGGTGGGCCACTGAAGCTTTCTTT. Protein sequence: CASSPSRWATEAFF.

The sample holds a few counts of this clone. The genes are TRBV12-5 and TRBJ2-3; the match to TRBD2 covers 7 bases. CDR3 length: 18 amino acids. Germline assignment: CDR1 LGHNT and CDR2 FRNRAP. Trimming cost V 1 base and J 0 bases; bases outside gene matches: 10. CDR3 sequence reads: CASGLGPSSGISTDTQYF. DNA for the CDR3: TGTGCTAGTGGTTTGGGACCCTCCAGCGGGATTAGCACAGATACGCAGTATTTT. Filled out from reference TRBV12-5 and TRBJ2-3, the complete variable domain reads DARVTQTPRHKVTEMGQEVTMRCQPILGHNTVFWYRQTMMQGLELLAYFRNRAPLDDSGMPKDRFSAEMPDATLATLKIQPSEPRDSAVYFCASGLGPSSGISTDTQYFGPGTRLTVL.

The V gene is TRBV5-6, the J gene TRBJ1-2; D unresolved. Per the germline V gene, CDR1 is SGHDT and CDR2 is YYEEEE. Trimming left V 3 bases short and J 5 bases short, with 14 bases between. The CDR3 has 14 residues. CDR3 nucleotides: TGTGCCAGCAGCTCAATGACAAGCTCGTATGGCTACACCTTC. Amino acid sequence: CASSSMTSSYGYTF.

The chain is built from TRBV18 and TRBJ2-2; 11 nucleotides match TRBD2. This CDR3 has 17 amino acids. Germline CDR1 is KGHSH and CDR2 is LQKENI. V was clipped by 2 bases and J by 0 bases; unmatched bases: 2. CDR3 residues: CASSPWTSGSNTGELFF. The CDR3 nucleotides are TGTGCCAGCTCACCATGGACTAGCGGGTCGAACACCGGGGAGCTGTTTTTT.

The genes are TRBV29-1 and TRBJ2-3, with 13 bases identical to TRBD2. Germline loops: CDR1 SQVTM, CDR2 ANQGSEA. The CDR3 is made up of 15 amino acids. The V segment lost 5 bases and the J segment 3 bases; nucleotides outside the gene matches: 5. This chain's CDR3 is CSVRTSGRATDTQYF. The CDR3 DNA reads as TGCAGCGTTCGGACTAGCGGGAGAGCGACAGATACGCAGTATTTT.

This chain uses TRBV4-1 with TRBJ1-1, with 10 nucleotides matching TRBD1. V lost 9 bases, J lost 0 bases, and 10 bases stayed unmatched. Germline V gene data show CDR1 as MGHRA and CDR2 as YSYEKL. This CDR3 has 16 residues. This CDR3 is CASSGTGDSVNTEAFF. CDR3 in DNA: TGCGCCAGTTCAGGGACAGGGGATTCGGTGAACACTGAAGCTTTCTTT.

The rearrangement joins TRBV7-2 to TRBJ2-3; the match to TRBD2 covers 15 bases. CDR3 size: 16 residues. J gave up 5 bases and V 4 bases, and 4 bases lay outside the gene matches. Germline values: CDR1 SGHTA, CDR2 FQGNSA. The CDR3 DNA reads as TGTGCCAGCAGCTGGGGGACTAGCGGGAGGCAAGATACGCAGTATTTT. This encodes CASSWGTSGRQDTQYF.

The chain employs TRBV13 and TRBJ2-7, with D perhaps TRBD2 (5 bases). The CDR3 runs 13 residues. Per germline, CDR1 PRHDT and CDR2 FYEKMQ (reference sequence). The V gene lost 4 bases and the J gene lost 2 bases, with 9 bases spanning the gap. The CDR3 DNA reads as TGTGCCAGCAGCTCAGGACTCACCTACGAGCAGTACTTC. Translating it yields CASSSGLTYEQYF.

This chain connects TRBV7-2 to TRBJ2-4; 9 bases line up with TRBD1. The trim removed 5 bases at V and 0 bases at J, leaving 11 bases unmatched. Germline V gives CDR1 SGHTA, CDR2 FQGNSA. The CDR3 is 18 amino acids. Here the CDR3 reads CASSPRQGVEEAKNIQYF. The CDR3 DNA is TGTGCCAGCAGCCCGCGACAGGGGGTGGAAGAAGCCAAAAACATTCAGTACTTC.

The rearrangement uses TRBV2 and TRBJ1-4, with a possible D match to TRBD1 (5 bases). V was pared by 8 bases and J by 6 bases, with 10 bases between. The CDR3 length is 12 residues. Germline CDR1 is SNHLY and CDR2 is FYNNEI. The CDR3 nucleotides read TGTGCCAGCGTAGGAGGGGATGAAAAACTGTTTTTT. Translating it yields CASVGGDEKLFF.

The rearrangement joins TRBV6-5 to TRBJ1-5, with 10 bases matching TRBD1. The ends lost 10 bases at V and 5 bases at J; junction bases unmatched: 11. Germline V lookup: CDR1 MNHEY, CDR2 SVGAGI. The CDR3 consists of 15 residues. CDR3 in DNA: TGTGCCACTCGACAGGGGGCAGCTTATCATCAGCCCCAGCATTTT. This translates into CATRQGAAYHQPQHF.

The rearrangement links TRBV19 to TRBJ1-6, with D unclear. CDR1 is LNHDA, CDR2 SQIVND, per germline (reference sequence). V shed 5 bases and J shed 8 bases, with 22 bases lying between them. The CDR3 covers 17 residues. CDR3 bases: TGTGCCAGTAGTTCCCCTGCGGATGGGTGGGTAGATTCACCCCTCCACTTT. This translates into CASSSPADGWVDSPLHF. The full variable domain, completed using reference TRBV19 and TRBJ1-6, is DGGITQSPKYLFRKEGQNVTLSCEQNLNHDAMYWYRQDPGQGLRLIYYSQIVNDFQKGDIAEGYSVSREKKESFPLTVTSAQKNPTAFYLCASSSPADGWVDSPLHFGNGTRLTVT.